This T cell receptor beta chain originates from a study of cytomegalovirus exposure and HLA in healthy donors. Study results and caveats: Earlier analysis found most TCR beta V segments productive about 87% or about 30% of the time.

When sampled, the donors appeared nominally healthy, though they likely had unrecorded immune exposures. Comments on this clone: Its antigen is unidentified. Because the CDR3's place on the DNA is in doubt, the DNA is left out and the CDR3 is given as listed by TCRdb.

PCR involved 60 Vbeta and 13 Jbeta primers. The repertoire was sequenced with immunoSEQ multiplex PCR; TCRdb's copy has only in-frame clones and lacks some. Altogether 200,000 or so clones are present, roughly 87% being singletons, with the ten largest covering around 0.25%. The CDR3 is 14 amino acids in total, end residues counted. Germline loops: CDR1 SGHRS, CDR2 YFSETQ. Material for sequencing was PBMCs. V gene TRBV5-1 combines with J gene TRBJ2-7; the D segment call TRBD2 is taken from the table without a DNA check. The receptor was isolated from a girl under three years old in good health and CMV-seronegative. CDR3 amino acids: CASSRGLLLYEQYF.